This TCR beta chain was observed in a study of blood T cell repertoires in COVID-19. Across the whole study: The United States, Italy and Spain were the sources of the acute and convalescent COVID-19 samples.

The age range of participants was about 18 to 89 years, with residence in about 25 US areas. Grouping used clinical history reported by participants in a survey and questionnaire. For recovered donors of Cohort 3, there were two negative PCRs, clearance, or symptom resolution. Produced via immunoSEQ multiplex PCR; TCRdb's table is partial and in-frame only. The repertoire holds approximately 290,000 clones, with 75% to 95% as singletons. Looked up from germline, CDR1 is SGHNT and CDR2 is YYREEE (reference sequence). This CDR3 is 12 amino acids long. Trimming cost V 2 bases and J 3 bases, with 2 bases left between them.

The chain combines TRBV5-4 with TRBJ2-2; no definite D call. What was sequenced was PBMCs or T cells enriched from blood (not recorded which). This clonotype was obtained from a woman under 40 who had recovered from COVID-19. The CDR3 DNA is TGTGCCAGCAGCTTCTACACCGGGGAGCTGTTTTTT. It encodes CASSFYTGELFF.